This T cell receptor (beta chain) was observed in a study of blood T cell repertoires in COVID-19. This CDR3 comprises 16 residues. Looked up from germline, CDR1 is MGHRA and CDR2 is YSYEKL. The junction had 5 bases not matched to a gene; V was cut back by 0 bases and J by 4 bases. Assay used: immunoSEQ multiplex PCR; TCRdb lists only in-frame clones, some missing. The sample lists roughly 200,000 clones; around 87% were seen once. This receptor was obtained from a man in his fifties or sixties with acute or convalescent COVID-19. Sequencing used peripheral blood. The chain carries TRBV4-1 and TRBJ2-2; 7 positions agree with TRBD2. DNA of the CDR3: TGCGCCAGCAGCCAAGATAAGGGGAGGGTCACCGGGGAGCTGTTTTTT. Translating it yields CASSQDKGRVTGELFF.